This TCR beta chain originates from a study of T cells in Graves' hyperthyroidism and ophthalmopathy. Study-wide results and caveats: Clonotypes that were expanded in thyroid above 0.001 mostly appeared in blood too. Ophthalmopathy was separated from stable hyperthyroidism by a 13 V-J model.

Exclusions: uncontrolled infection, other autoimmune disease, pregnancy, lactation. Clinical symptoms, serum thyroxine and TRAb, thyroid ultrasound and orbital computed tomography together formed the diagnostic basis. Germline V gene lookup returns CDR1 LGHDT and CDR2 YNNKEL (reference sequence). The CDR3 contains 15 residues. Trimming at V came to 3 bases and at J to 2 bases, leaving 1 base not matched to a gene. For this clonotype: What it binds is not known.

Template material for amplifying TCR beta CDR3 regions consisted of RNA transcripts. Primed by the HTBI set, a first-round RT-PCR was run on the TCR CDR3. TCRdb recomputed calls from the multiplex PCR reads with MiXCR, one row per CDR3 protein. In the table there are about 570,000 distinct CDR3 sequences, 40% to 55% of which are singletons. The rearrangement uses TRBV3-1 and TRBJ2-7; 13 bases fit TRBD2. The receptor was isolated from an adult woman with Graves' disease, either hyperthyroidism or ophthalmopathy (not recorded which). The sample consisted of peripheral blood or thyroid tissue (not recorded which). In DNA form, the CDR3 reads TGTGCCAGCAGCCATGGACTAGCGGGAGCCTACGAGCAGTACTTC. Translation: CASSHGLAGAYEQYF.